Shown below are 2 T cell receptor beta chains from a single sample sequenced in a study of T-cell reconstitution after alpha-beta-depleted transplantation in children. A library of TCRbeta sequences, prepared with unique molecular identifiers, was generated. One entry per CDR3 protein, called by TCRdb with MiXCR from the PCR reads. Of roughly 350,000 distinct CDR3 sequences in the sample, about 16% were seen once. The material was PBMCs, mostly from graft donor cells, obtained 360 days after TCRalphabeta/CD19-depleted stem cell transplant. Receptors were obtained from a male patient aged 2-10 years who had a stem cell transplant for acute lymphoblastic leukemia, so the T cells may come from the graft donor.

This clonotype was seen a handful of times. V is TRBV5-1 and J is TRBJ2-3; tentative D call: TRBD2 (5 bases). The length of the CDR3 is 13 residues. The germline gives CDR1 SGHRS, CDR2 YFSETQ. The V end lost 5 bases, the J end lost 4 bases, and 11 bases lay between the germline ends. This CDR3 is CASRREGADTQYF. CDR3 nucleotides: TGCGCCAGCAGACGGGAAGGAGCAGATACGCAGTATTTT.

This clonotype was seen at least ten times. The CDR3 nucleotides read TGTGCCAGCAGCCGATCTAGCGGGATGTACAATGAGCAGTTCTTC. Translation: CASSRSSGMYNEQFF. This chain joins TRBV14 and TRBJ2-1; 9 bases align to TRBD2. The CDR3 covers 15 residues. Germline CDR1 reads SGHDN; CDR2 reads FVKESK. Trimming cost V 4 bases and J 4 bases; bases outside gene matches: 5. The full variable domain, its missing parts supplied by reference TRBV14 and TRBJ2-1, is EAGVTQFPSHSVIEKGQTVTLRCDPISGHDNLYWYRRVMGKEIKFLLHFVKESKQDESGMPNNRFLAERTGGTYSTLKVQPAELEDSGVYFCASSRSSGMYNEQFFGPGTRLTVL.